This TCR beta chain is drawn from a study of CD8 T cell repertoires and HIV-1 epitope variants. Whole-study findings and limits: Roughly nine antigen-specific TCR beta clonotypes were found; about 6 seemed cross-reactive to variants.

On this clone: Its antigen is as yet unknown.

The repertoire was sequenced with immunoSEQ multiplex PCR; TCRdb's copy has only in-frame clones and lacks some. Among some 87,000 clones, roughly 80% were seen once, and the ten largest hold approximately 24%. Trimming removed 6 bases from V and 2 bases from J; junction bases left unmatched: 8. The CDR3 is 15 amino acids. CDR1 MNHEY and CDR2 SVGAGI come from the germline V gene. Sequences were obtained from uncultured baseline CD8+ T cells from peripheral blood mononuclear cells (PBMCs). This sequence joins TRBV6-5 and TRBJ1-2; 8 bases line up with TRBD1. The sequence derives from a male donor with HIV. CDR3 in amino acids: CASRVQGGENYGYTF. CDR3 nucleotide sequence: TGTGCCAGCAGGGTACAGGGGGGAGAAAACTATGGCTACACCTTC.